The 27 T cell receptor beta chains given below trace back to one sample, sequenced in a study of blood T cell repertoires in COVID-19. Assay used: immunoSEQ multiplex PCR; TCRdb lists only in-frame clones, some missing. The sample has over 90,000 clones, 81% seen once; the top ten hold 4.4%. Material: peripheral blood. Receptors were obtained from a man in his 60s with acute or convalescent COVID-19.

The V call is TRBV18, the J call TRBJ1-5, with D hard to call. CDR3 size: 14 residues. V lost 1 base and J 4 bases, leaving 8 bases between the germline ends. Per the germline V gene, CDR1 is KGHSH and CDR2 is LQKENI. CDR3 sequence reads: CASSPLEGNQPQHF. CDR3 in DNA: TGTGCCAGCTCACCACTCGAGGGTAATCAGCCCCAGCATTTT. The variable domain in full, completed from reference TRBV18 and TRBJ1-5, reads NAGVMQNPRHLVRRRGQEARLRCSPMKGHSHVYWYRQLPEEGLKFMVYLQKENIIDESGMPKERFSAEFPKEGPSILRIQQVVRGDSAAYFCASSPLEGNQPQHFGDGTRLSIL.

There are a few counts of this clone. The chain uses TRBV3-1 (or the pseudogene TRBV3-2) and TRBJ2-7; TRBD1 agrees at 7 bases. V shed 5 bases, J shed 0 bases, and the junction held 7 bases outside the gene matches. The length of the CDR3 is 15 residues. The germline CDR1 and CDR2 sequences are LGHDT and YNNKEL (reference sequence). CDR3 bases: TGTGCCAGCAGCGGCCGACAGGGTAGCTCCTACGAGCAGTACTTC. Protein product: CASSGRQGSSYEQYF.

Points on this clone: Other nucleotide sequences in the sample specify the same CDR3. The chain recombines TRBV12-3 or TRBV12-4 with TRBJ1-2; the D is unclear. The CDR3 covers 13 residues. The ends were cut back, 6 bases at V and 0 bases at J, with 8 bases in the middle. In DNA form, the CDR3 reads TGTGCCAGCAGCTTGAGAGCTAACTATGGCTACACCTTC. It codes for CASSLRANYGYTF.

The J gene is TRBJ2-2, the V gene TRBV11-3; 7 positions match TRBD1. The CDR3 extends over 16 amino acids. The germline CDR1 and CDR2 sequences are SGHNT and YENEEA. V gave up 5 bases and J gave up 0 bases; unmatched junction bases: 6. The CDR3 DNA reads TGTGCCAGCAGCGCAGGGGGTAGCGCGAACACCGGGGAGCTGTTTTTT. Amino acids: CASSAGGSANTGELFF.

The count of this clone is one. The chain recombines TRBV19 with TRBJ2-1; D gene uncertain. Per germline, CDR1 LNHDA and CDR2 SQIVND (reference sequence). The germline V and J ends were trimmed by 3 bases and 6 bases, with 15 bases remaining between them. The CDR3 has 15 residues. The CDR3 DNA sequence: TGTGCCAGTAGTATCGGGTTCAAGTCCGTCAATGAGCAGTTCTTC. As protein: CASSIGFKSVNEQFF. The full variable domain, completed using reference TRBV19 and TRBJ2-1, is DGGITQSPKYLFRKEGQNVTLSCEQNLNHDAMYWYRQDPGQGLRLIYYSQIVNDFQKGDIAEGYSVSREKKESFPLTVTSAQKNPTAFYLCASSIGFKSVNEQFFGPGTRLTVL.

V usage is TRBV27 and J usage is TRBJ2-7, with D possibly TRBD1 on 5 matching bases. V was clipped by 2 bases and J by 4 bases, with 6 bases between them. This CDR3 is built from 12 residues. The V gene's germline CDR1 is MNHEY and CDR2 SMNVEV (reference sequence). This chain's CDR3 is CASSLDRYEQYF. CDR3 sequence (DNA): TGTGCCAGCAGTTTAGACAGATACGAGCAGTACTTC.

This clone was detected only once. The J gene is TRBJ1-2, the V gene TRBV28; no reliable D call. The length of the CDR3 is 11 residues. The germline V and J ends were trimmed by 6 bases and 5 bases, with 7 bases remaining between them. Germline V gives CDR1 MDHEN, CDR2 SYDVKM. CDR3 protein: CASSGRYGYTF. The CDR3 DNA reads TGTGCCAGCAGCGGCAGGTATGGCTACACCTTC.

The rearrangement links TRBV6-6 to TRBJ1-5; a weak D match, TRBD1 (6 bases). From germline, CDR1 is MNHNY and CDR2 SVGAGI (reference sequence). V was pared by 2 bases and J by 5 bases, with 10 bases between. The CDR3 length is 14 residues. CDR3 DNA sequence: TGTGCCAGCAGTTACGGGGCAGGGGATCAGCCCCAGCATTTT. Translation gives CASSYGAGDQPQHF.

The chain recombines TRBV11-1 with TRBJ1-4; maybe TRBD1 (5 bases). The V gene's germline CDR1 is SGHAT and CDR2 FQDESV (reference sequence). The CDR3 runs to 15 residues. The V end lost 4 bases, the J end lost 5 bases, and 14 bases lay between the germline ends. CDR3: CASSSQGFGNEKLFF. DNA for the CDR3: TGTGCCAGCAGCTCTCAGGGATTCGGGAATGAAAAACTGTTTTTT.

The gene calls are TRBV19 and TRBJ2-7, with D possibly being TRBD1 (6 bases). Looked up from germline, CDR1 is LNHDA and CDR2 is SQIVND (reference sequence). The CDR3 has 13 residues. V was cut by 5 bases and J by 0 bases, with 8 bases left in between. The DNA of the CDR3 is TGTGCCAGTAGTTCACAGGGCTCCTACGAGCAGTACTTC. This sequence encodes CASSSQGSYEQYF.

The V gene is TRBV10-1, the J gene TRBJ2-3; D may be TRBD2 (6 bases). The CDR3 has 17 amino acids. Per germline, CDR1 WNHNN and CDR2 SYGVQD (reference sequence). Trimming stripped 5 bases from V and 0 bases from J, with 18 bases between. DNA of the CDR3: TGCGCCAGCAGTCCTTCGGGGAGGTCAGCTAGCACAGATACGCAGTATTTT. Protein sequence: CASSPSGRSASTDTQYF.

The chain has TRBV5-4 and TRBJ2-5; a weak D match, TRBD2 (6 bases). Germline V gene data show CDR1 as SGHNT and CDR2 as YYREEE (reference sequence). V was pared by 4 bases and J by 4 bases, with 8 bases between. The CDR3 length is 12 residues. The CDR3 bases are TGTGCCAGCAGCGGGACTGGAGAGACCCAGTACTTC. Translating gives CASSGTGETQYF.

The chain combines TRBV14 with TRBJ2-3; 9 bases line up with TRBD2. V was clipped by 3 bases and J by 4 bases; unmatched bases: 8. The CDR3 contains 16 residues. CDR1 is SGHDN, CDR2 FVKESK, per germline. For the CDR3, the DNA is TGTGCCAGCAGCCATCTCGCGGGAGGGTTGGCAGATACGCAGTATTTT. This translates into CASSHLAGGLADTQYF.

The CDR3 nucleotides are TGTGCCAGCAGCGTCCCGCCGACTAGCGGGGTCCCTAGGGATGAGCAGTTCTTC. Amino acids: CASSVPPTSGVPRDEQFF. This sequence joins TRBV9 and TRBJ2-1, with 11 bases lining up with TRBD2. The CDR3 length is 18 residues. From germline, CDR1 is SGDLS and CDR2 YYNGEE. J lost 8 bases, V lost 2 bases, and 15 bases had no gene match.

The chain's CDR3 is CASSGGQANLDEKLFF. CDR3 DNA: TGTGCCAGCAGCGGGGGACAGGCGAACTTGGATGAAAAACTGTTTTTT. This chain links TRBV11-1 with TRBJ1-4, with TRBD1 matching 8 bases. Germline CDR1 reads SGHAT; CDR2 reads FQDESV (reference sequence). The CDR3 extends over 16 amino acids. V shed 5 bases and J 6 bases; nucleotides not matched to a gene: 11. Supplemented by reference TRBV11-1 and TRBJ1-4, the full variable domain reads EAEVAQSPRYKITEKSQAVAFWCDPISGHATLYWYRQILGQGPELLVQFQDESVVDDSQLPKDRFSAERLKGVDSTLKIQPAELGDSAMYLCASSGGQANLDEKLFFGSGTQLSVL.

CDR3: CASSELSLYGYTF. In nucleotides, the CDR3 is TGTGCCAGCAGTGAACTTTCTCTCTATGGCTACACCTTC. V and J are TRBV2 and TRBJ1-2; D remains unclear. Germline CDR1 and CDR2: SNHLY and FYNNEI. The CDR3 is 13 amino acids. The V end lost 2 bases, the J end lost 4 bases, and 8 bases lay between the germline ends.

The rearrangement joins TRBV9 to TRBJ2-7, with D perhaps TRBD2 (7 bases). Trimming removed 0 bases at V and 7 bases at J, with 14 bases between. The CDR3 totals 14 residues. Germline assignment: CDR1 SGDLS and CDR2 YYNGEE. CDR3 protein: CASSVVGGREEQYF. The CDR3 region has the DNA TGTGCCAGCAGCGTAGTCGGGGGGCGTGAGGAGCAGTACTTC.

The V gene is TRBV30, the J gene TRBJ1-1, with D perhaps TRBD1 (6 bases). Looked up from germline, CDR1 is GTSNPN and CDR2 is SVGIG (reference sequence). V was shortened by 8 bases and J by 5 bases, with 18 bases between the two germline ends. The CDR3 covers 13 residues. The CDR3 DNA reads TGTGCCGGCTCACTGGGGGCCGAAACTGAAGCTTTCTTT. Encoded protein: CAGSLGAETEAFF.

The chain uses TRBV5-1 and TRBJ2-7; the match to TRBD1 covers 9 bases. V shed 2 bases and J 3 bases; nucleotides not matched to a gene: 3. Germline loops: CDR1 SGHRS, CDR2 YFSETQ. The CDR3 covers 14 residues. CDR3 residues: CASSFTGGYYEQYF. The CDR3 coding sequence is TGCGCCAGCAGCTTTACAGGGGGCTACTACGAGCAGTACTTC.

This chain links TRBV6-2 or TRBV6-3 with TRBJ2-1, with 9 bases fitting TRBD2. This CDR3 has 16 amino acids. Germline V CDR1 and CDR2: MNHEY, SVGEGT. The V and J ends lost 1 base and 4 bases, in that order; junction bases with no gene match: 5. CDR3 DNA: TGTGCCAGCAGTTACTTAAGAGCGGGAGGATACAATGAGCAGTTCTTC. Translation gives CASSYLRAGGYNEQFF.

A few counts support this clone. The chain joins TRBV7-2 to TRBJ1-2; perhaps TRBD1 as D (5 bases). Trimming left V 5 bases short and J 2 bases short, with 12 bases between. This CDR3 is 14 amino acids long. CDR1 is SGHTA and CDR2 is FQGNSA in the germline V gene. This chain's CDR3 is CASSPQAGNYGYTF. In DNA form, the CDR3 reads TGTGCCAGCAGCCCCCAAGCAGGGAACTATGGCTACACCTTC. Using reference TRBV7-2 and TRBJ1-2 for the parts outside the CDR3, the full variable domain is GAGVSQSPSNKVTEKGKDVELRCDPISGHTALYWYRQSLGQGLEFLIYFQGNSAPDKSGLPSDRFSAERTGGSVSTLTIQRTQQEDSAVYLCASSPQAGNYGYTFGSGTRLTVV.

V usage is TRBV29-1 and J usage is TRBJ2-7; TRBD1 matches at 11 bases. Germline V gives CDR1 SQVTM, CDR2 ANQGSEA. After removal of 4 bases from V and 5 bases from J, the junction contained 4 bases not matched to a gene. The CDR3 totals 13 residues. CDR3 in DNA: TGCAGCGTTGCTGGACAGGGGGCCCACGAGCAGTACTTC. Protein product: CSVAGQGAHEQYF.

The chain employs TRBV27 and TRBJ2-7; 7 bases agree with TRBD2. Germline CDR1 is MNHEY and CDR2 is SMNVEV (reference sequence). Germline trimming cut 5 bases from V and 7 bases from J; bases unmatched to any gene: 5. This CDR3 contains 12 residues. The chain's CDR3 is CASSLGGTEQYF. The DNA for the CDR3 is TGTGCCAGCAGTCTCGGGGGGACGGAGCAGTACTTC.

This clone has ten or more counts. The J gene is TRBJ2-1, the V gene TRBV7-2, with 7 bases aligning to TRBD2. This CDR3 has 15 amino acids. V lost 5 bases, J lost 5 bases, and 9 bases stayed unmatched. From germline, CDR1 is SGHTA and CDR2 FQGNSA. This CDR3 reads CASSQKRGLNNEQFF. The CDR3 nucleotides are TGTGCCAGCAGCCAAAAGCGGGGATTGAACAATGAGCAGTTCTTC.

On this clone itself: An end of the junction differs from the germline gene, which may be a read error. The gene calls are TRBV6-6 and TRBJ2-7; 7 nucleotides match TRBD1. The germline V gene encodes CDR1 MNHNY and CDR2 SVGAGI (reference sequence). This CDR3 spans 13 amino acids. The CDR3 loop reads CASIKGSRDSWFF. The CDR3 DNA reads as TGTGCCAGCATAAAAGGATCCCGGGACAGTTGGTTTTTC.

The chain recombines TRBV10-3 with TRBJ2-7; D unclear. Per the germline V gene, CDR1 is ENHRY and CDR2 is SYGVKD. The CDR3 has 14 amino acids. Trimming cost V 0 bases and J 2 bases, with 8 bases left between them. The CDR3 protein is CAISESLATYEQYF. The CDR3, as DNA: TGTGCCATCAGTGAGTCGTTGGCCACCTACGAGCAGTACTTC.

This sequence joins TRBV6-5 and TRBJ1-1; D is unclear. This CDR3 contains 14 residues. CDR1 and CDR2 from the germline V gene are MNHEY and SVGAGI. V gave up 0 bases and J gave up 6 bases, with 11 bases separating them. In DNA, the CDR3 is TGTGCCAGCAGTTACTCTGAGACATCTGCTGAAGCTTTCTTT. This gives the protein CASSYSETSAEAFF.